Given below is one T cell receptor (beta chain) in context. This clone showed up just once. No cognate antigen has been identified for it. Per-nucleotide qualities are absent, and no much larger clonotype sits a single base away. This sample was taken from a study of blood T cell repertoires in COVID-19 (dated by TCRdb to 2020 to 2022). Regarding the complete study: The collaborator samples originated in the United States, Italy and Spain and spanned the acute and convalescent phases of COVID-19. The prospective study material was composed of cDNA or gDNA derived from T cells, B-cell-depleted T cells, or PBMCs. Subjects who had been exposed to COVID-19, were actively infected with it, or had recovered from it provided the deeply sampled blood TCRbeta repertoires that made up the dataset. A freely available public database, intended as a resource for researchers studying the immune response to SARS-CoV-2, is where the repertoires were released. The samples were drawn from two sources: the first 160 participants of the ongoing ImmuneRACE study, and 1,000 to 1,500 subjects contributed by 6 global collaborators. Nearly every sample came with metadata listing a de-identified subject ID, COVID-19 status, age in years and sex. HLA class I and class II types, where available, came from metadata supplied by the sample provider rather than from assay-based typing.

From the cysteine up to the phenylalanine, the CDR3 has a length of 15 residues. This entry keeps only the CDR3 DNA: 45 bases, framed from base 1. The junction carries 20 bases between V and J, which are trimmed by 4 bases and 7 bases respectively. From a lookup of the germline V gene, CDR1 and CDR2 are SGHRS and YFSETQ. What the authors observed across the whole study: How much clinical and demographic metadata was included differed by source and by participant, and the metadata was provided uncurated.

The immunoSEQ Assay, a bias-controlled multiplex PCR, was used to amplify TCRbeta CDR3 regions from genomic DNA. On the study's bioinformatics: The number of nucleated cells in each sample was estimated by amplification of reference gene primers within the assay. To quantify the absolute abundance of each unique TCRbeta CDR3 rearrangement, sequence reads were collapsed and filtered. For each sample, productive Simpson clonality was calculated as the square root of Simpson's diversity index over productive rearrangements. In TCRdb, the immuneACCESS table is reduced to in-frame sequences with V and J assigned. These tables do not hold every clone; where another copy was compared, an unresolved V gene accounts for under half, and the others remain unexplained. That table furnishes V, J and clone size, whereas the DNA furnished D and trimming. In all, the sample holds tens of thousands of clones, and roughly 91% of those were seen once. The ten biggest clones cover about 5% of the sample.

Each collaborating institution followed its own protocols to collect whole blood in K2EDTA tubes. For TCRbeta analysis, collaborator samples were shipped as frozen whole blood, as isolated PBMCs, or as DNA extracted from either sample type. The sequence was obtained from a woman older than 75 with acute or convalescent COVID-19. The sequence links TRBV5-1 to TRBJ2-5; TRBD1 is a possible D gene, resting on 6 matching bases. Sequencing was performed on peripheral blood. For the CDR3, the sequence is CASSAQTGSQRTQYF. In nucleotide form, the sequence is TGCGCCAGCAGCGCCCAGACAGGTTCACAGCGGACCCAGTACTTC. Reference TRBV5-1 and TRBJ2-5 proteins supply the regions before and after the CDR3; the full variable domain is: KAGVTQTPRYLIKTRGQQVTLSCSPISGHRSVSWYQQTPGQGLQFLFEYFSETQRNKGNFPGRFSGRQFSNSRSEMNVSTLELGDSALYLCASSAQTGSQRTQYFGPGTRLLVL.